The 24 T cell receptor beta chains listed next were all sequenced from one sample in a study of cytomegalovirus exposure and HLA in healthy donors. The PCR was carried out with 60 Vbeta primers and 13 Jbeta primers. The assay was immunoSEQ multiplex PCR, and TCRdb's table has in-frame clones only and misses some. In the table there are about 110,000 clones, 77% of which are singletons. Sequenced input: PBMCs. The receptors here all came from a male donor in good health and CMV-seronegative.

The chain links TRBV28 to TRBJ1-2, with 8 positions matching TRBD1. Germline V lookup: CDR1 MDHEN, CDR2 SYDVKM. The CDR3 has 13 residues. Unmatched junction bases numbered 0, after V lost 4 bases and J lost 2 bases. The DNA for the CDR3 is TGTGCCAGCAGTTGGACAGGGAACTATGGCTACACCTTC. Translating it yields CASSWTGNYGYTF.

The chain links TRBV7-6 to TRBJ2-5, with D perhaps matching TRBD1 (7 bases). This CDR3 contains 13 residues. Trimming removed 3 bases at V and 5 bases at J, with 10 bases between. CDR1 and CDR2 (germline): SGHVS, FNYEAQ. CDR3 amino acids: CASSFPGGETQYF. The CDR3 DNA reads TGTGCCAGCAGCTTTCCAGGGGGGGAGACCCAGTACTTC.

This clone has more than one count but fewer than ten. This sequence joins TRBV6-5 and TRBJ2-7, with D perhaps matching TRBD2 (5 bases). V was cut by 5 bases and J by 3 bases, with 14 bases left in between. This CDR3 comprises 14 residues. Germline loops: CDR1 MNHEY, CDR2 SVGAGI. CDR3 residues: CASSDYRGNYEQYF. CDR3 coding DNA: TGTGCCAGCAGTGACTACCGCGGAAACTACGAGCAGTACTTC.

The chain carries TRBV6-5 and TRBJ2-1; D not certain. The CDR3 covers 14 residues. Trimming stripped 0 bases from V and 8 bases from J, with 11 bases between. CDR1 is MNHEY and CDR2 is SVGAGI in the germline V gene. The CDR3: CASSYSFNRDEQFF. The CDR3, as DNA: TGTGCCAGCAGTTACTCGTTCAACCGAGATGAGCAGTTCTTC.

This rearrangement joins TRBV4-2 to TRBJ2-3, with 9 bases that match TRBD1. Losses at the gene ends were 4 bases for V and 7 bases for J; bases not matched to a gene: 12. The length of the CDR3 is 16 residues. Germline-derived CDR1 and CDR2 are LGHNA and YNFKEQ. Here the CDR3 reads CASSLGQGESAYTQYF. CDR3 nucleotides: TGTGCCAGCAGCCTGGGACAGGGAGAGTCAGCATATACGCAGTATTTT.

The chain is built from TRBV28 and TRBJ2-7, with 9 bases matching TRBD1. This CDR3 contains 15 residues. Germline V gene sequence: CDR1 MDHEN, CDR2 SYDVKM. V shed 7 bases, J shed 2 bases, and the junction held 9 bases outside the gene matches. The CDR3 DNA sequence: TGTGCCAGCACCAATCAGGGGACAGGGACCTACGAGCAGTACTTC. This gives the protein CASTNQGTGTYEQYF.

This chain joins TRBV5-6 and TRBJ2-7; TRBD2 matches 7 bases. In germline, CDR1 is SGHDT, CDR2 YYEEEE. The CDR3 has 15 residues. V was pared by 4 bases and J by 0 bases, with 7 bases of the junction left unmatched. The CDR3 reads CASSPWGGSSYEQYF. Here the CDR3 DNA reads TGTGCCAGCAGCCCATGGGGGGGGAGCTCCTACGAGCAGTACTTC.

V gene TRBV7-2 combines with J gene TRBJ2-5; weak D call: TRBD1 (6 bases). This CDR3 is built from 14 residues. Germline CDR1 reads SGHTA; CDR2 reads FQGNSA. V was shortened by 4 bases and J by 5 bases, with 14 bases between the two germline ends. Written as DNA, the CDR3 is TGTGCCAGCAGCTCCGGGACATCCCCGGAGACCCAGTACTTC. This translates into CASSSGTSPETQYF.

The chain is built from TRBV28 and TRBJ2-1; possible D gene TRBD2, 5 bases. The CDR3 runs to 15 residues. Germline V gene lookup returns CDR1 MDHEN and CDR2 SYDVKM. V was trimmed by 3 bases and J by 5 bases, leaving 14 bases between them. The DNA of the CDR3 is TGTGCCAGCAGTTTTTGGCGGGTTCGGGACAATGAGCAGTTCTTC. Translated: CASSFWRVRDNEQFF.

This clone was observed a few times. The chain uses TRBV14 and TRBJ1-2; D may be TRBD1 (6 bases). V was trimmed by 4 bases and J by 4 bases, leaving 16 bases between them. The CDR3 is 15 residues long. Germline assignment: CDR1 SGHDN and CDR2 FVKESK. In DNA form, the CDR3 reads TGTGCCAGCAGCCCCACTACAGGGTTGGTCTATGGCTACACCTTC. Protein product: CASSPTTGLVYGYTF.

This clone was counted at least ten times. This chain uses TRBV10-2 with TRBJ2-6, with TRBD2 matching over 9 bases. The V segment lost 2 bases and the J segment 0 bases; nucleotides outside the gene matches: 2. This CDR3 has 17 residues. Germline V gives CDR1 WSHSY, CDR2 SAAADI. CDR3 residues: CASSEGTSFSGANVLTF. The CDR3 DNA follows: TGCGCCAGCAGTGAGGGGACTAGCTTCTCTGGGGCCAACGTCCTGACTTTC.

This clone was seen only a few times. The chain joins TRBV7-9 to TRBJ2-7, with 10 bases identical to TRBD2. This CDR3 contains 17 residues. Looked up from germline, CDR1 is SEHNR and CDR2 is FQNEAQ (reference sequence). The trim removed 3 bases at V and 7 bases at J, leaving 15 bases unmatched. In DNA, the CDR3 is TGTGCCAGCAGCTTTCTCTCTAGCGGGAGTCGCCCCTCTGAGCAGTACTTC. Protein sequence: CASSFLSSGSRPSEQYF. Full variable domain (missing parts from reference TRBV7-9 and TRBJ2-7): DTGVSQNPRHKITKRGQNVTFRCDPISEHNRLYWYRQTLGQGPEFLTYFQNEAQLEKSRLLSDRFSAERPKGSFSTLEIQRTEQGDSAMYLCASSFLSSGSRPSEQYFGPGTRLTVT.

The rearrangement links TRBV7-9 to TRBJ1-6, with D unresolved. Germline CDR1 is SEHNR and CDR2 is FQNEAQ (reference sequence). V dropped 1 base and J dropped 5 bases, with 9 bases sitting between them. There are 15 residues in the CDR3. CDR3 coding DNA: TGTGCCAGCAGCTTAGTCCAGGCCGATAATTCACCCCTCCACTTT. This encodes CASSLVQADNSPLHF.

This clone was observed a handful of times. The chain uses TRBV15 and TRBJ2-7; no definite D call. The CDR3 is 13 residues long. Trimming took off 1 base at V and 4 bases at J, with 8 bases between the two ends. CDR1 is LNHNV, CDR2 YYDKDF, per germline (reference sequence). CDR3 region: CATSRASEYEQYF. The CDR3 DNA reads TGTGCCACCAGCAGAGCTTCGGAGTACGAGCAGTACTTC.

This clone was detected only a few times. The V gene is TRBV4-1, the J gene TRBJ2-1, with 15 bases that match TRBD2. CDR1 is MGHRA, CDR2 YSYEKL, per germline. The CDR3 is made up of 18 amino acids. V lost 0 bases and J lost 2; bases outside the gene matches: 2. CDR3 DNA sequence: TGCGCCAGCAGCCAAGAGGGGACTAGCGGGAGGACCTACAATGAGCAGTTCTTC. It codes for CASSQEGTSGRTYNEQFF.

In its sample, this clone was seen a few times. The chain is built from TRBV18 and TRBJ1-5, with D unclear. The germline V gene has CDR1 KGHSH and CDR2 LQKENI. The CDR3 has 13 amino acids. V was cut by 4 bases and J by 9 bases, with 13 bases left in between. The CDR3 is CASSLEEKMPQHF. The CDR3 region has the DNA TGTGCCAGCTCACTCGAGGAGAAAATGCCCCAGCATTTT.

The chain joins TRBV7-9 to TRBJ2-7, with TRBD1 matching 7 bases. CDR1 and CDR2 from the germline V gene are SEHNR and FQNEAQ (reference sequence). The junction had 4 bases not matched to a gene; V was cut back by 5 bases and J by 0 bases. The CDR3 contains 14 residues. The DNA of the CDR3 is TGTGCCAGCAGCGGGACAGAAAACTCCTACGAGCAGTACTTC. Its translation is CASSGTENSYEQYF.

This chain links TRBV27 with TRBJ2-1; D is uncertain. V lost 5 bases, J lost 9 bases, and 14 bases lay in between. The V gene's germline CDR1 is MNHEY and CDR2 SMNVEV (reference sequence). The length of the CDR3 is 13 residues. The CDR3 DNA sequence: TGTGCCAGCAGTGCGAACTCTGTGAGTGAGCAGTTCTTC. Protein sequence: CASSANSVSEQFF.

This sequence joins TRBV7-8 and TRBJ1-4; D gene ambiguous. The CDR3 runs to 18 residues. V lost 0 bases and J lost 3, with 17 bases in between. CDR1 SGHVS and CDR2 FQNEAQ come from the germline V gene. CDR3 DNA: TGTGCCAGCAGCTTAGCCCCCGGCGGGTGGGGATCTAATGAAAAACTGTTTTTT. This encodes CASSLAPGGWGSNEKLFF.

The genes are TRBV2 and TRBJ1-5, with 7 bases aligning to TRBD1. V gave up 4 bases and J gave up 9 bases; unmatched junction bases: 18. Per the germline V gene, CDR1 is SNHLY and CDR2 is FYNNEI. CDR3 length equals 17 residues. CDR3 protein: CASSGTGDHREGLPQHF. For the CDR3, the DNA is TGTGCCAGCAGTGGAACAGGGGATCATAGGGAAGGACTGCCCCAGCATTTT.

V gene TRBV2 combines with J gene TRBJ2-5; D may be TRBD1 (6 bases). Trimming removed 8 bases from V and 4 bases from J, with 20 bases in between. Germline assignment: CDR1 SNHLY and CDR2 FYNNEI. This CDR3 has 15 amino acids. Here the CDR3 reads CASLRSGAFPETQYF. CDR3 nucleotides: TGTGCCAGCCTTAGGTCAGGGGCTTTTCCAGAGACCCAGTACTTC.

The chain joins TRBV7-9 to TRBJ2-5; 10 bases align to TRBD2. The trim removed 2 bases at V and 5 bases at J, leaving 5 bases unmatched. CDR1 is SEHNR, CDR2 FQNEAQ, per germline (reference sequence). CDR3 size: 15 residues. The chain's CDR3 is CASSLSSGRWETQYF. The CDR3 DNA reads as TGTGCCAGCAGCTTATCTAGCGGGAGATGGGAGACCCAGTACTTC.

CDR3 protein: CASSLGDNHNEQFF. The CDR3 nucleotides read TGCGCCAGCAGCTTGGGGGACAACCACAATGAGCAGTTCTTC. The chain carries TRBV5-1 and TRBJ2-1, with D maybe TRBD1 (6 bases). The CDR3 extends over 14 amino acids. V was clipped by 0 bases and J by 5 bases, with 9 bases between them. CDR1 SGHRS and CDR2 YFSETQ come from the germline V gene.

This clone was seen only once. The V call is TRBV27, the J call TRBJ2-5, with D possibly being TRBD2 (6 bases). CDR1 and CDR2 from the germline V gene are MNHEY and SMNVEV (reference sequence). The CDR3 has 13 residues. Between the trimmed V and J ends, which lost 3 bases and 4 bases, there was a span of 9 bases. CDR3 in DNA: TGTGCCAGCAGTTTCAAGGAGGGAGAGACCCAGTACTTC. Its translation: CASSFKEGETQYF.